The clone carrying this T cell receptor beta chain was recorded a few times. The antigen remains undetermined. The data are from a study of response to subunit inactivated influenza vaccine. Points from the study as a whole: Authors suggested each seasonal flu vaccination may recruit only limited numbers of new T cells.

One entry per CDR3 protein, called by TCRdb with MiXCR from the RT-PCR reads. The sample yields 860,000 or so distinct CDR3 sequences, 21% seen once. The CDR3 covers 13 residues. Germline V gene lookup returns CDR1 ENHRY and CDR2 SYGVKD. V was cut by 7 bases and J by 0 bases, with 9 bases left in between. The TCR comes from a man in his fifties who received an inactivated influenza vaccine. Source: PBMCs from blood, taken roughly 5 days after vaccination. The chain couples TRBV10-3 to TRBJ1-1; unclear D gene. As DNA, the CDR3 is TGTGCCATCATGGGTGGATTGAACACTGAAGCTTTCTTT. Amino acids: CAIMGGLNTEAFF.